The entry that follows covers one T cell receptor (beta chain) sequence. These data belong to a study of blood T cell repertoires in COVID-19. The CDR3 contains 13 residues. Germline CDR1 reads SGHNT; CDR2 reads YYREEE (reference sequence). V lost 4 bases, J lost 7 bases, and 14 bases lay in between. TCRdb keeps only in-frame clones here, not all; method: immunoSEQ multiplex PCR. Among some 200,000 clones listed, 65% to 90% were seen once. The rearrangement links TRBV5-4 to TRBJ1-2; tentative D call: TRBD1 (5 bases). This TCR derives from a human donor in a cohort sampled during active COVID-19. Sequences were obtained from peripheral blood. The CDR3 sequence is CASSAGWGGGYTF. The CDR3 DNA is TGTGCCAGCAGCGCGGGCTGGGGGGGTGGCTACACCTTC.